This T cell receptor beta chain was identified during a study of cytomegalovirus exposure and HLA in healthy donors. The primer mix had 60 Vbeta and 13 Jbeta primers. The repertoire was sequenced with immunoSEQ multiplex PCR; TCRdb's copy has only in-frame clones and lacks some. The sample records fewer than 200,000 clones, approximately 71% being singletons. Per the germline V gene, CDR1 is SQVTM and CDR2 is ANQGSEA. Trimming pared 5 bases from V and 0 bases from J, leaving 10 bases between. CDR3 length equals 13 residues. The sequence derives from a girl under 18 in good health and CMV-seronegative. This chain connects TRBV29-1 to TRBJ1-1; D gene ambiguous. Specimen: PBMCs. Here the CDR3 reads CSVLRVMNTEAFF. The CDR3 DNA reads as TGCAGCGTTTTGAGGGTAATGAACACTGAAGCTTTCTTT.